This TCR beta chain was profiled in a study of T cell repertoires in cytomegalovirus infection. Study information: Public TCR beta signature analysis indicated the presence of both CMV infection and matching HLA type.

As for this clonotype: Its antigen is unknown.

General observations from the study: What dominated the ex vivo response were HLA-C-restricted CMV-specific TCR beta clonotypes. Carriers of CMV and the relevant HLA type were discriminated by public TCR beta frequency.

TCRdb analysed the reads with MiXCR anew, one entry per CDR3 protein. The table shows about 330,000 distinct CDR3 sequences, with more than 8% occurring only once. This CDR3 comprises 14 residues. Looked up from germline, CDR1 is SGHTA and CDR2 is FQGTGA. V was clipped by 5 bases and J by 0 bases; unmatched bases: 3. The specimen sequenced was PBMCs. The TCR originated in a human donor in good health (CMV status not recorded). Some clones in this sample may be carry-over from other donors' samples. V gene TRBV7-3 combines with J gene TRBJ2-5; TRBD2 aligns across 7 bases. CDR3 coding DNA: TGTGCCAGCAGCCCGAGCGGGAACCAAGAGACCCAGTACTTC. Translating gives CASSPSGNQETQYF.